The entry below describes one T cell receptor (beta chain). What it binds is unknown. Clones were read by immunoSEQ multiplex PCR, and TCRdb kept only the in-frame ones, dropping some. The table lists 25,000 to 30,000 clones, 80% to 95% of them singletons. V trimming: 4 bases; J trimming: 6 bases; junction bases outside the gene matches: 5. The CDR3 sequence is 13 residues long. Germline CDR1 is PRHDT and CDR2 is FYEKMQ (reference sequence). This specimen belongs to a study of T cells in localized non-small cell lung cancer. Study results and limitations: A raised T cell density in blood coincided with lengthier overall survival. In adjacent lung appeared a median 57 of the top 100 tumor clones. A single tumor region was sequenced, leaving heterogeneity possible. Uninvolved nearby lung showed the greatest T cell clonality, exceeding that found in tumor.

The specimen was peripheral blood mononuclear cells, collected before any cancer treatment. The receptor was derived from a woman aged 35-70 years with stage III lung adenocarcinoma. The chain has TRBV13 and TRBJ1-2; TRBD1 matches 7 bases. The chain's CDR3 is CASSSTGWDGYTF. CDR3 in DNA: TGTGCCAGCAGCTCGACAGGGTGGGATGGCTACACCTTC.